This T cell receptor (beta chain) was sequenced in a study of cytomegalovirus exposure and HLA in healthy donors (dated by TCRdb to 2017 to 2019). Broadly, across the study: An earlier analysis of some 600 of the donors reported approximately 300 Gb of sequence data and about 120 million unique TCR beta sequences obtained from around 180 million T cells. An early release covering roughly 640 HLA-typed donors comprised about 300 gigabases of sequencing data and around 85 million unique TCR sequences. Among the roughly 390 genotyped donors, around 81% belonged to the genetic ancestry cluster associated with self-reported Caucasian donors. The study aimed to test whether signatures of past pathogen exposure could be identified by cataloging public T cell receptors. The study profiled the T cell repertoires of 500 to 800 subjects by immunosequencing and related them to cytomegalovirus serostatus. In addition to the first cohort of about 650 subjects, a separate validation cohort of approximately 130 different subjects was used. The study combined high-throughput TCR immunosequencing, statistical association of individual TCRs with disease status, and machine learning to predict cytomegalovirus infection status. In a later analysis, previously published TCR beta repertoires from about 670 donors were re-analyzed and high-resolution HLA genotyping was added so that TCR occurrence patterns could be studied. Rather than using new phenotypic data, the later analysis identified candidate immune exposures from TCR beta sequences and from how often those sequences occurred across donors. In an earlier analysis of a few hundred of the donors, high-throughput TCR beta sequencing was used to judge whether each TCR beta V gene segment behaved as functional or pseudogenic. Donor age, sex, ethnicity and CMV serostatus were collected together with the repertoire data. A later genetic analysis used genome-wide SNP genotypes for about 60% of the 666 donors, treating that subset as a discovery cohort. All discovery cohort repertoires had been generated using a single sequencing platform. HLA typing covered class I and class II loci at four-digit resolution. The number of donors typed differed by locus, with about 629-630 for A, B, C, DRB1 and DQB1, 522 for DQA1, over 600 for DPA1, and 450 to 480 for DPB1. Because of strong linkage in the cohort, four or five DR-DQ haplotypes were treated as single units for association and clustering. On average, 235,054 unique TCR beta nucleotide sequences were sequenced per donor among 300 to 500 genotyped donors of the cohort, with roughly 19% of those sequences being non-productive. Here is what the overall study found, with its caveats: Immune exposure information for the cohort was limited to CMV serostatus. The authors suggested that the approach could potentially be generalized to other disease states and immunological phenotypes. The classifier was reported to diagnose cytomegalovirus status with high specificity and sensitivity in both the original and validation cohorts. In a later genetic analysis, a missense DCLRE1C variant was associated with V-gene and J-gene trimming of TCR beta chains, and the association was replicated in an independent cohort. When HLA alleles, especially DR and DQ, strongly co-occurred, attributing TCR associations to individual alleles was difficult. In a later analysis, TCR association rates were found to vary across HLA loci, with the most associated TCRs seen for DRB1 alleles and the fewest for HLA-C alleles. In the study, around 150 TCR beta chains were listed as associated with cytomegalovirus. In a later analysis, HLA-associated TCR beta chains showed more clonal expansion and lower generation probabilities than non-associated chains that were equally common. The cohort was sequenced for TCR beta chains only, and without alpha or paired-chain data the features that could be detected were limited. A later analysis found that most CMV-associated TCR beta chains appeared HLA-restricted, with HLA associations seemingly driven largely by CMV exposure. Specific HLA alleles were associated with roughly 16,000 TCR beta sequences at a false discovery rate of 0.05 in a later analysis. The earlier analysis of around 600 of the donors excluded roughly 17 rarely observed V segments, including chromosome 9 orphons, because counts were too low. In vitro tests confirmed that a few of the cytomegalovirus-associated TCR beta chains recognize cytomegalovirus antigens. In a later genetic analysis, fewer N-insertions in productive TCRs were reported among donors in an Asian-associated ancestry cluster than the 666-donor mean. In an earlier analysis of about 600 of the donors, most TCR beta V segments appeared in productive rearrangements about 87% or about 30% of the time, broadly matching IMGT annotations. Correlated functional status among segregating V segments might reflect linkage disequilibrium, but an unknown experimental factor could not be ruled out. Most TCR sequences were seen in very few donors, while some public TCRs were found in many individuals. A group of highly shared sequence variants was considered likely to be a technical artifact of the sequencing pipeline. Because HLA typing was missing for some donors at each locus, association tests included only the typed subset. A further reported finding was that TCR beta sequences accurately predicted the HLA-A and HLA-B alleles for most subjects in the first cohort. The 87-base-pair reads could not distinguish some IMGT-functional V segments, including TRBV6-2 and TRBV6-3, so those segments were excluded. According to a later analysis, parvovirus B19, influenza, CMV and Epstein-Barr virus appeared linked to several top co-occurrence clusters. Roughly uniform sequencing depth across donors was assumed in presence/absence analyses, although this assumption may not hold.

The CDR3 starts with the cysteine, ends with the phenylalanine, and has 15 residues. This entry keeps only the CDR3 DNA: 45 bases, framed from base 1. Ends trimmed: V by 6 bases, J by 3 bases; bases unmatched to a gene: 9. Sequences MNHEY (CDR1) and SVGAGI (CDR2) are obtained from the germline V gene. The protocol used for the library was the immunoSEQ multiplex PCR assay. The multiplex PCR relied on a mix of 60 forward primers for TCR Vbeta segments and 13 reverse primers for TCR Jbeta segments. The CDR3 region of rearranged TCR beta genes was amplified from genomic DNA with a multiplex PCR assay. The amplified TCR beta libraries were sequenced on the Illumina HiSeq System as 87-base-pair reads. The authors' pipeline ran thus. Across the 600 to 700 repertoires, a later analysis counted 78 million or so unique TCR beta chains, roughly 11 million of which were shared by at least two donors. A nearest-neighbor algorithm error-corrected the raw reads and collapsed the reads into unique sequences, merging closely related sequences to remove PCR and sequencing errors. Alignment of CDR3 sequences to IMGT reference sequences was used to assign V, D and J gene segments. For a sequence to be retained, a match of at least six nucleotides to both a V gene segment and a J gene segment was required. A rearrangement was called productive if the CDR3 had no stop codons and remained in frame with V and J, and every other rearrangement was called non-productive. CDR3 was defined according to IMGT convention as the region running from the second conserved V-encoded cysteine to the conserved J-encoded phenylalanine. In an earlier analysis of 550 to 650 of the donors, sequences lacking an unambiguous match to a single V gene segment were excluded. An earlier analysis of about 600 of the donors called V segments functional above 56.7% productive rearrangements and segregating when the between-donor standard deviation exceeded 5%. A statistical classification framework was built for diagnosing cytomegalovirus status from the catalog of TCR beta chain sequences. V and J gene assignment, in a later analysis, came from comparing TCR nucleotide sequences with IMGT/GENE-DB human TR gene sequences. Using the TCRdist pipeline, a later analysis assigned CDR3 sequences along with most-parsimonious VDJ recombination scenarios. In a later analysis, each TCR beta chain was defined by its CDR3 amino acid sequence together with its V-gene family, and reads lacking a unique V-gene family were excluded. To address suspected cross-contamination and a sequencing artifact, a later analysis removed under 600 highly shared, low-generation-probability nucleotide sequences. A later analysis calculated a clonal expansion index for each public chain from normalized within-repertoire ranks of inferred template counts. In a later analysis, generation probabilities were computed with a VDJ recombination model fitted to out-of-frame rearrangements, and the resulting probabilities were checked against IGoR. In a later analysis, hypergeometric tests were used to score TCR-TCR, TCR-HLA and TCR-CMV co-occurrence, with a repertoire-size bias correction applied to TCR pairs. To estimate false discovery rates, a later analysis permuted the HLA or CMV assignments 20 times. In a later analysis, co-occurring TCRs were grouped using DBSCAN, and TCRdist sequence similarity was added for clustering within HLA-allele-positive subsets. For co-occurrence clustering, repertoires with fewer than 30,000 or more than 120,000 public chains were excluded, along with a handful of repertoires with anomalous nucleotide sharing. TCRdb took this table from immuneACCESS and kept in-frame rearrangements with V and J called. Such tables lack part of the clones; where checked against another copy, unresolved V genes explain under half of the gap, and the rest is unexplained. Clone size and V and J calls were adopted from that table, with D and trimming inferred from the DNA. This sample has 160,000 or so clones in its table, and approximately 76% of those were observed once. Clones ranked in the top ten supply over 1.2% of the sample.

The cohort consisted of hundreds of healthy bone marrow donors. Cohort members were all nominally healthy when sampled, although unrecorded immune exposures were likely present. The donor was CMV seronegative and belonged to the group of 350 or so seronegative cohort members. Every donor gave a peripheral blood sample, and the peripheral blood mononuclear cells from that sample were used for TCR beta sequencing. The Qiagen DNeasy Blood Extraction Kit was used to extract genomic DNA from the blood cell samples. There are a few counts of this clone. The specificity of this receptor is unknown. Per-nucleotide qualities are absent, and no much larger clonotype sits a single base away.

The rearranged chain carries TRBV6-5 and TRBJ1-1; 8 junctional bases match TRBD1. This sequence originates from a man between 60 and 70 years old in good health and CMV-seronegative. Specimen: PBMCs. The DNA reads TGTGCCAGCAGCGAAACAGGGGGAGGCGACACTGAAGCTTTCTTT. Translated, it gives CASSETGGGDTEAFF.